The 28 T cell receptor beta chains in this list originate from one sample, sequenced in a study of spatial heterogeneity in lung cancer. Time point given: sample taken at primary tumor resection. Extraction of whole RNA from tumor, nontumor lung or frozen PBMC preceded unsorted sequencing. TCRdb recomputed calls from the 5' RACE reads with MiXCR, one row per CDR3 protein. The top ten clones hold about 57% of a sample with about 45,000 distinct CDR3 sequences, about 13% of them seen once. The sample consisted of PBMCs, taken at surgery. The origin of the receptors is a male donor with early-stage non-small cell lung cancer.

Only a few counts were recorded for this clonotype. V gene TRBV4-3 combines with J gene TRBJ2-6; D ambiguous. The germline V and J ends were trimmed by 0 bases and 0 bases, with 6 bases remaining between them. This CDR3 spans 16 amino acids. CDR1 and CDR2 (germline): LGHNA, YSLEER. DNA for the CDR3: TGCGCCAGCAGCCAAGAGAGGCTCTCTGGGGCCAACGTCCTGACTTTC. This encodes CASSQERLSGANVLTF.

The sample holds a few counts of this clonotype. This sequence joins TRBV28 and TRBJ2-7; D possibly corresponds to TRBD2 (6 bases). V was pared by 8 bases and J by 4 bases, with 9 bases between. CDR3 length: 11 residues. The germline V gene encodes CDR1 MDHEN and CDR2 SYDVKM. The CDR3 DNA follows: TGTGCCAGCCATAGCGGATACGAGCAGTACTTC. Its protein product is CASHSGYEQYF.

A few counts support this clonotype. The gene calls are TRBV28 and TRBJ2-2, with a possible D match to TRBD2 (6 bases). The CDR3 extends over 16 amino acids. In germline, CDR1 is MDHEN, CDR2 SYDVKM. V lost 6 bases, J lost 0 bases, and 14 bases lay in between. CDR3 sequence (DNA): TGTGCCAGCAGCTTAGGTTTAGCGGCGAACACCGGGGAGCTGTTTTTT. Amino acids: CASSLGLAANTGELFF.

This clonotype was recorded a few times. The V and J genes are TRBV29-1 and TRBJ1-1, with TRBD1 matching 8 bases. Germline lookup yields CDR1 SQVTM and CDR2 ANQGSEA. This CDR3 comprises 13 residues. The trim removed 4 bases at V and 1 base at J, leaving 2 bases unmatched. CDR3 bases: TGCAGCGTTGGGACAGGGACGAACACTGAAGCTTTCTTT. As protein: CSVGTGTNTEAFF.

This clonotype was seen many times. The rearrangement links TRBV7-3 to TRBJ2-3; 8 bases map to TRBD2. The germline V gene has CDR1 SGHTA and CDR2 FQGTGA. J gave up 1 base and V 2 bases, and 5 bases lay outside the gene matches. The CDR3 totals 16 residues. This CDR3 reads CASSLGTSLGTDTQYF. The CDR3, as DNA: TGTGCCAGCAGCTTAGGGACTAGTCTTGGCACAGATACGCAGTATTTT. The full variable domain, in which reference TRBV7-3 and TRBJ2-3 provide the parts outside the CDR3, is GAGVSQTPSNKVTEKGKYVELRCDPISGHTALYWYRQSLGQGPEFLIYFQGTGAADDSGLPNDRFFAVRPEGSVSTLKIQRTERGDSAVYLCASSLGTSLGTDTQYFGPGTRLTVL.

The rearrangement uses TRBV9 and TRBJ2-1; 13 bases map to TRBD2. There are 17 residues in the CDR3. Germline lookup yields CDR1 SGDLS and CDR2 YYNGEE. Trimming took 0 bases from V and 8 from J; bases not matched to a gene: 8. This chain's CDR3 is CASSVATGLAGEDEQFF. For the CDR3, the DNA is TGTGCCAGCAGCGTAGCTACCGGACTAGCGGGAGAGGATGAGCAGTTCTTC.

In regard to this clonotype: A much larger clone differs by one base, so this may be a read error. CDR3 in DNA: TGTGCCGGCAGCTTAGGTCTCTCGATGACTGAAGCTTTCTTT. This encodes CAGSLGLSMTEAFF. The chain joins TRBV7-9 to TRBJ1-1, with unresolved D. Germline CDR1 is SEHNR and CDR2 is FQNEAQ (reference sequence). The CDR3 has 14 residues.

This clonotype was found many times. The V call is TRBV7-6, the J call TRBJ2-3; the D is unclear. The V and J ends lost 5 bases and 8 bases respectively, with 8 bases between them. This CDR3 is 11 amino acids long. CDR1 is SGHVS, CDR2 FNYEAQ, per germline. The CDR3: CASSPGTTQYF. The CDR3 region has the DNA TGTGCCAGCAGCCCTGGAACTACGCAGTATTTT. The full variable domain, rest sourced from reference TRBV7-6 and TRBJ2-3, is GAGVSQSPRYKVTKRGQDVALRCDPISGHVSLYWYRQALGQGPEFLTYFNYEAQQDKSGLPNDRFSAERPEGSISTLTIQRTEQRDSAMYRCASSPGTTQYFGPGTRLTVL.

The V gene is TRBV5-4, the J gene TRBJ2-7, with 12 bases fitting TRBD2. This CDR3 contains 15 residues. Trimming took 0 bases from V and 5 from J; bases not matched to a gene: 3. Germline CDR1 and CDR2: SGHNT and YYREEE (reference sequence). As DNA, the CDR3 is TGTGCCAGCAGCTTGGGACTAGCGGGAGCTGACGAGCAGTACTTC. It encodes CASSLGLAGADEQYF.

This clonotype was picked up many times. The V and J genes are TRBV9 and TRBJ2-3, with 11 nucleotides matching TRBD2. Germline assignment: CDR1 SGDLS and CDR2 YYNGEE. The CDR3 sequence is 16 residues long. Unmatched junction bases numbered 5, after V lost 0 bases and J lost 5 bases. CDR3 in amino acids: CASSVGGLAGGDTQYF. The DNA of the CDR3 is TGTGCCAGCAGCGTAGGAGGTCTAGCGGGGGGAGATACGCAGTATTTT.

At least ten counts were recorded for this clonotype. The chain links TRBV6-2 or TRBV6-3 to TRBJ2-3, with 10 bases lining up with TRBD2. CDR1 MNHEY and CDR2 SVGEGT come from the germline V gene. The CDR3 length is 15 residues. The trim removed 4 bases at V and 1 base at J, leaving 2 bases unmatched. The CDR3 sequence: CASSFGLAGTDTQYF. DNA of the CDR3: TGTGCCAGCAGTTTTGGACTAGCGGGCACAGATACGCAGTATTTT.

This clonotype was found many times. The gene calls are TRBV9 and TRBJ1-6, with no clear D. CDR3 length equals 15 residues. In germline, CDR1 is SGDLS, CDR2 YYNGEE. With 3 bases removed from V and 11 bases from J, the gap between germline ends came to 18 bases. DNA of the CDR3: TGTGCCAGCAGCGCCCGACCAGCCGGCGACGCACCCCTCCACTTT. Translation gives CASSARPAGDAPLHF.

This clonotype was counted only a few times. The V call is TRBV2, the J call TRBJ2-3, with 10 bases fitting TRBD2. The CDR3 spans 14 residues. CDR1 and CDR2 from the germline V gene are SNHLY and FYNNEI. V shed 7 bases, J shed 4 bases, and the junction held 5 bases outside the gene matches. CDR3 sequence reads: CASTELAGPDTQYF. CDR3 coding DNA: TGTGCCAGCACCGAACTAGCGGGACCAGATACGCAGTATTTT.

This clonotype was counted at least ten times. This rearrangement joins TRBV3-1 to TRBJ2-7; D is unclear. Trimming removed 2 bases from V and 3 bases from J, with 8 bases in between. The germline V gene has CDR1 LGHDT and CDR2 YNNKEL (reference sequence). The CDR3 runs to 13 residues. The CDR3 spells CASSQQTLYEQYF. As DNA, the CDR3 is TGTGCCAGCAGCCAACAGACACTCTACGAGCAGTACTTC.

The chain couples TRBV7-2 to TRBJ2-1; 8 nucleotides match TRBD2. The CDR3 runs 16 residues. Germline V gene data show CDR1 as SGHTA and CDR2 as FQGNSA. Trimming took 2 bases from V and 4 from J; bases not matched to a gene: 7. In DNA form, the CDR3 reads TGTGCCAGCAGCTTAAATGGGATAGCGGGGTACAATGAGCAGTTCTTC. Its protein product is CASSLNGIAGYNEQFF.

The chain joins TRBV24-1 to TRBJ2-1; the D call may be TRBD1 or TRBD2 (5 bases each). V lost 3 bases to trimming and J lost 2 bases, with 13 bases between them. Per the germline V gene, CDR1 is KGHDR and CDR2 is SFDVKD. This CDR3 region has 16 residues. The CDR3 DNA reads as TGTGCCACCAGTGATATACCCAGGGAGCCCTACAATGAGCAGTTCTTC. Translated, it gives CATSDIPREPYNEQFF.

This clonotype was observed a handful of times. The CDR3 DNA reads TGTGCCATCAGGATCGGGGACACGGGATCTACCGGGGAGCTGTTTTTT. Protein sequence: CAIRIGDTGSTGELFF. The chain couples TRBV10-3 to TRBJ2-2; a weak D match, TRBD1 (6 bases). This CDR3 spans 16 amino acids. CDR1 and CDR2 from the germline V gene are ENHRY and SYGVKD. V shed 6 bases and J shed 5 bases, with 19 bases lying between them.

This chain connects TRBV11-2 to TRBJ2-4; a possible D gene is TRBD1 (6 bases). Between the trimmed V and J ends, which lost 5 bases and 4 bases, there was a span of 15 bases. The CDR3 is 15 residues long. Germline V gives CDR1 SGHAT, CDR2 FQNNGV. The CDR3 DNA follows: TGTGCCAGCAGCCCCACAGGGATCTGGAAAAACATTCAGTACTTC. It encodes CASSPTGIWKNIQYF.

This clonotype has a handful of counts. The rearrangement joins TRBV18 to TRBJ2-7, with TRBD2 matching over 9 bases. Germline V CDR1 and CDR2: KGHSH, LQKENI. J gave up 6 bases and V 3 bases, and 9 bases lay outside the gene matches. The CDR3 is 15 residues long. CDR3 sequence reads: CASSPTSGQTSEQYF. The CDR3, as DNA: TGTGCCAGCTCACCGACTAGCGGCCAAACGTCCGAGCAGTACTTC.

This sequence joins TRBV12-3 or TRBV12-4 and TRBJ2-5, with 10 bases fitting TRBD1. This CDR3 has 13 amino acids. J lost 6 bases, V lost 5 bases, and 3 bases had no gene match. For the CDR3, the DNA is TGTGCCAGCAGTCCGACAGGGGGCAAGACCCAGTACTTC. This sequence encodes CASSPTGGKTQYF.

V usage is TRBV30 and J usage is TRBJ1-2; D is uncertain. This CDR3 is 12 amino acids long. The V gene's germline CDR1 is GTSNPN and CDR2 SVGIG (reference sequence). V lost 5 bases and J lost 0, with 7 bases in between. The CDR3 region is CAWLSSNYGYTF. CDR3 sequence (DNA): TGTGCCTGGCTCAGTTCTAACTATGGCTACACCTTC.

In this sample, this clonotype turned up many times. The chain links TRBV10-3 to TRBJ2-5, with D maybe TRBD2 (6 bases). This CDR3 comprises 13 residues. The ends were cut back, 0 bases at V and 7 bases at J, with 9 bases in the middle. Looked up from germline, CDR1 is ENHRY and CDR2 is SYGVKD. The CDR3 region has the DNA TGTGCCATCAGTGAGTCGGGACTCCCGACCCAGTACTTC. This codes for CAISESGLPTQYF.

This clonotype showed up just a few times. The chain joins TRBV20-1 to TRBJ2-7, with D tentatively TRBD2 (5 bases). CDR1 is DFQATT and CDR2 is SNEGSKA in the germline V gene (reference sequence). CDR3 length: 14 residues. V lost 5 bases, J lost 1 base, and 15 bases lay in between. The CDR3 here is CSALVGLASYEQYF. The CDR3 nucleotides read TGCAGTGCTCTCGTTGGGCTAGCATCCTACGAGCAGTACTTC.

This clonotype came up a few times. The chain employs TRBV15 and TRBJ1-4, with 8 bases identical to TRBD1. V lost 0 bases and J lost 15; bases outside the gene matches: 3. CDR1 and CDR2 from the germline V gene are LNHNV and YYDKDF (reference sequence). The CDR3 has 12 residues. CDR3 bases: TGTGCCACCAGCAGAGAAGGGGGACAGGTGTTTTTT. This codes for CATSREGGQVFF.

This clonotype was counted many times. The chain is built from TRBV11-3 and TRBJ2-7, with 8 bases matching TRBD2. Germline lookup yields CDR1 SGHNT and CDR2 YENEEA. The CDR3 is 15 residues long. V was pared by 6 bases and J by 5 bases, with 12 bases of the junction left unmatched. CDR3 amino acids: CASSPTSASSHEQYF. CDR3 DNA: TGTGCCAGCAGTCCGACTAGCGCCAGTTCTCACGAGCAGTACTTC. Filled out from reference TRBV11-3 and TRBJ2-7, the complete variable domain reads EAGVVQSPRYKIIEKKQPVAFWCNPISGHNTLYWYLQNLGQGPELLIRYENEEAVDDSQLPKDRFSAERLKGVDSTLKIQPAELGDSAVYLCASSPTSASSHEQYFGPGTRLTVT.

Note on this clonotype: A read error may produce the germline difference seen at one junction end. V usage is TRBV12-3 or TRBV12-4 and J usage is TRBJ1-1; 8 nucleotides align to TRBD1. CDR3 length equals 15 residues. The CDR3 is CANSPWTGRNTEAFF. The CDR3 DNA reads TGTGCCAACAGTCCCTGGACAGGGAGGAACACTGAAGCTTTCTTT.

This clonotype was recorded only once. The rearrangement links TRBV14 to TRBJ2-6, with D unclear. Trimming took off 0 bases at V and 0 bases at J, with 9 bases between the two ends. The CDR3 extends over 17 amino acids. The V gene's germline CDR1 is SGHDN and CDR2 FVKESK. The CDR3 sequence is CASSQDRRASGANVLTF. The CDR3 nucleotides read TGTGCCAGCAGCCAAGATAGAAGAGCCTCTGGGGCCAACGTCCTGACTTTC.

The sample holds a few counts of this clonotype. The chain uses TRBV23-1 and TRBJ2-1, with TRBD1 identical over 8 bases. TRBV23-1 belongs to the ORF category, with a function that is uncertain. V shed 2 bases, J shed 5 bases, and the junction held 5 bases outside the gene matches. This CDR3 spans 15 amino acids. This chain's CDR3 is CASSQPGQGDNEQFF. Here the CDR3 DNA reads TGCGCCAGCAGTCAACCAGGACAGGGAGACAATGAGCAGTTCTTC.